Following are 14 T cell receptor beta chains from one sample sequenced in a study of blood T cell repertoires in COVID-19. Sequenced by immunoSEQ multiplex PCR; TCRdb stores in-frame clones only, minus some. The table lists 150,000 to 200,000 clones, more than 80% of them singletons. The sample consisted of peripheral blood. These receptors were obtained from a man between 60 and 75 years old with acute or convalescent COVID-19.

This CDR3 reads CASSYSRGPTNEKLFF. The CDR3 nucleotides are TGTGCCAGCAGTTACTCCAGGGGGCCGACTAATGAAAAACTGTTTTTT. The J gene is TRBJ1-4, the V gene TRBV6-6, with 8 bases fitting TRBD1. The ends lost 0 bases at V and 2 bases at J; junction bases unmatched: 2. The CDR3 is 16 residues long. The germline CDR1 and CDR2 sequences are MNHNY and SVGAGI (reference sequence).

CDR3 protein: CASSARLAGANVLTF. The CDR3, as DNA: TGTGCCAGCAGCGCCCGACTTGCTGGGGCCAACGTCCTGACTTTC. The V gene is TRBV7-9, the J gene TRBJ2-6; unclear D gene. V lost 5 bases and J lost 2, with 10 bases in between. Germline CDR1 is SEHNR and CDR2 is FQNEAQ (reference sequence). The CDR3 sequence is 15 residues long.

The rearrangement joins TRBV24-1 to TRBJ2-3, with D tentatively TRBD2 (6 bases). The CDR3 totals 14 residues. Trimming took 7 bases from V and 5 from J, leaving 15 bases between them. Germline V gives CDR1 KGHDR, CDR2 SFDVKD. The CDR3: CATSRSGGKDTQYF. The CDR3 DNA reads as TGTGCCACCAGCCGTAGTGGAGGGAAAGATACGCAGTATTTT.

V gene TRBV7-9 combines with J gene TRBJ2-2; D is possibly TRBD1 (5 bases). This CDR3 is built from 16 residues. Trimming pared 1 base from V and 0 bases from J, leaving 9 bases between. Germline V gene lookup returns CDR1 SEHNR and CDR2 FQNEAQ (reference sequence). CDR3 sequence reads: CASSLVGPANTGELFF. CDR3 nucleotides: TGTGCCAGCAGCTTAGTGGGGCCCGCGAACACCGGGGAGCTGTTTTTT.

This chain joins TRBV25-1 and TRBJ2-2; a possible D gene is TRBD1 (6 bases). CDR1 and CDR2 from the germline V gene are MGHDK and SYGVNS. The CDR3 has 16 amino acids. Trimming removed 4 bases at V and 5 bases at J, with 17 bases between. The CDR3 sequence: CASSVTGTLGTGELFF. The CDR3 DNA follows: TGTGCCAGCAGTGTGACCGGGACATTAGGAACCGGGGAGCTGTTTTTT.

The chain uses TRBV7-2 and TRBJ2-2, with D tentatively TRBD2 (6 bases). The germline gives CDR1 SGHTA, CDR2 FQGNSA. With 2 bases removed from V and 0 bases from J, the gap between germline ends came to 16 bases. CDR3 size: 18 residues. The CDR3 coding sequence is TGTGCCAGCAGCTTACGTGGGGGGAGAACTTCGAACACCGGGGAGCTGTTTTTT. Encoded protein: CASSLRGGRTSNTGELFF. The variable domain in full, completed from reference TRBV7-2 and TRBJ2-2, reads GAGVSQSPSNKVTEKGKDVELRCDPISGHTALYWYRQSLGQGLEFLIYFQGNSAPDKSGLPSDRFSAERTGGSVSTLTIQRTQQEDSAVYLCASSLRGGRTSNTGELFFGEGSRLTVL.

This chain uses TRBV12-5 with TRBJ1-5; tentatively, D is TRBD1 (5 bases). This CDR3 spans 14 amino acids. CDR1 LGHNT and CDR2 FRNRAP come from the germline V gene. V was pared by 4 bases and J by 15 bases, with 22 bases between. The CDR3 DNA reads TGTGCTAGTGGTTCCGCGGCGACGGCATTACAGGTGCATTTT. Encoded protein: CASGSAATALQVHF. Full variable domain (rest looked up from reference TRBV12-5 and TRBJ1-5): DARVTQTPRHKVTEMGQEVTMRCQPILGHNTVFWYRQTMMQGLELLAYFRNRAPLDDSGMPKDRFSAEMPDATLATLKIQPSEPRDSAVYFCASGSAATALQVHFGDGTRLSIL.

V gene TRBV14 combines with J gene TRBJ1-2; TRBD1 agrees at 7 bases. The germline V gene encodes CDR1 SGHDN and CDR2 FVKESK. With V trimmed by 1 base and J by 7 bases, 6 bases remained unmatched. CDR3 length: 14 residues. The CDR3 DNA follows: TGTGCCAGCAGCCAAGCCGGGACAGTAAGTGGCTACACCTTC. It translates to CASSQAGTVSGYTF. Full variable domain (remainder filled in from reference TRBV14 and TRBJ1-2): EAGVTQFPSHSVIEKGQTVTLRCDPISGHDNLYWYRRVMGKEIKFLLHFVKESKQDESGMPNNRFLAERTGGTYSTLKVQPAELEDSGVYFCASSQAGTVSGYTFGSGTRLTVV.

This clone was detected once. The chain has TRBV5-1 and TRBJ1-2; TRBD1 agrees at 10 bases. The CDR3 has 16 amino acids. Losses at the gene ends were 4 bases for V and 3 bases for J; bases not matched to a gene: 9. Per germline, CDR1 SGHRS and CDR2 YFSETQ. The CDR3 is CASSGSTDRGDYGYTF. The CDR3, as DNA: TGCGCCAGCAGCGGATCCACGGACAGGGGGGACTATGGCTACACCTTC. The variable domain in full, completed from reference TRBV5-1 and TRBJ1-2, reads KAGVTQTPRYLIKTRGQQVTLSCSPISGHRSVSWYQQTPGQGLQFLFEYFSETQRNKGNFPGRFSGRQFSNSRSEMNVSTLELGDSALYLCASSGSTDRGDYGYTFGSGTRLTVV.

The chain's CDR3 is CASSWGQGGYGYTF. The CDR3 region has the DNA TGTGCCAGCAGCTGGGGACAGGGTGGGTATGGCTACACCTTC. The chain uses TRBV5-6 and TRBJ1-2; 9 bases fit TRBD1. The V gene's germline CDR1 is SGHDT and CDR2 YYEEEE. The CDR3 is made up of 14 amino acids. V gave up 3 bases and J gave up 5 bases; unmatched junction bases: 5.

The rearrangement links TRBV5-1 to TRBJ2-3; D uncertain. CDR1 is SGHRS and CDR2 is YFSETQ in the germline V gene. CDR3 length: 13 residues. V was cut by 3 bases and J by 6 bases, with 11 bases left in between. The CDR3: CASSSAPRDTQYF. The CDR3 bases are TGCGCCAGCAGCTCGGCCCCCAGGGATACGCAGTATTTT.

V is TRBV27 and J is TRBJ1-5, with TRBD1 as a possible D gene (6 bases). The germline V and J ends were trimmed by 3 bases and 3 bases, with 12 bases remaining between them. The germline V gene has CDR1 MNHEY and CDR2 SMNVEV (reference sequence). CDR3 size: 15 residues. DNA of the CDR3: TGTGCCAGCAGTTTGGGCAGGGGAGTCAATCAGCCCCAGCATTTT. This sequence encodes CASSLGRGVNQPQHF.

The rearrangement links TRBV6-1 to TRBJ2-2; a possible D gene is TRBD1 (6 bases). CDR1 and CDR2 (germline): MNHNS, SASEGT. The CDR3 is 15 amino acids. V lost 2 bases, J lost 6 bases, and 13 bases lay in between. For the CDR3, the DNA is TGTGCCAGCAGTGAAAACACAGGGTCGGCCGGGGAGCTGTTTTTT. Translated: CASSENTGSAGELFF.

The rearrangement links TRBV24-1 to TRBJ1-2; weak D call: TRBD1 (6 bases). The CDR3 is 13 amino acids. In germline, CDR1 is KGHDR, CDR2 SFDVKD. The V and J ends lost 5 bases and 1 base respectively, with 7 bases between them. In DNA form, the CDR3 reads TGTGCCACCAGTGTCAGGGGTAACTATGGCTACACCTTC. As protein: CATSVRGNYGYTF.